These 27 T cell receptor beta chains share one sample of origin, sequenced in a study of cytomegalovirus exposure and HLA in healthy donors. With 60 Vbeta and 13 Jbeta primers, the PCR was carried out. Sequencing was performed with immunoSEQ multiplex PCR; in TCRdb, only in-frame clones are kept and a portion is missing. Among about 200,000 clones listed, almost 80% were seen once. The sample was PBMCs. All receptors derive from a man aged 18-30 years in good health and CMV-seronegative.

The V call is TRBV7-2, the J call TRBJ1-6; TRBD1 agrees at 9 bases. Germline V CDR1 and CDR2: SGHTA, FQGNSA. The CDR3 extends over 17 amino acids. With 5 bases clipped from V and 7 bases from J, the junction kept 12 bases outside the gene matches. The CDR3 DNA reads as TGTGCCAGCAGCCCGCCCTGGACAGGGGTTGGGAATTCACCCCTCCACTTT. As protein: CASSPPWTGVGNSPLHF.

The chain employs TRBV6-1 and TRBJ2-3, with unresolved D. This CDR3 has 14 residues. V lost 4 bases and J lost 0, with 8 bases in between. Looked up from germline, CDR1 is MNHNS and CDR2 is SASEGT. CDR3 in amino acids: CASSGHSSTDTQYF. The CDR3 DNA is TGTGCCAGCAGTGGTCACTCTAGCACAGATACGCAGTATTTT.

The chain is built from TRBV11-3 and TRBJ2-1; a weak D match, TRBD1 (6 bases). The CDR3 consists of 14 residues. Germline assignment: CDR1 SGHNT and CDR2 YENEEA. The V end was cut by 5 bases, the J end by 5 bases, with 13 bases between. The CDR3 region is CASSQQGTHNEQFF. CDR3 sequence (DNA): TGTGCCAGCAGCCAACAGGGTACCCACAATGAGCAGTTCTTC. The whole variable domain, filled in from reference TRBV11-3 and TRBJ2-1, reads EAGVVQSPRYKIIEKKQPVAFWCNPISGHNTLYWYLQNLGQGPELLIRYENEEAVDDSQLPKDRFSAERLKGVDSTLKIQPAELGDSAVYLCASSQQGTHNEQFFGPGTRLTVL.

This clone appeared once. The J gene is TRBJ1-1, the V gene TRBV27, with D possibly matching TRBD1 (6 bases). The CDR3 spans 15 residues. The V gene's germline CDR1 is MNHEY and CDR2 SMNVEV (reference sequence). Trimming pared 6 bases from V and 4 bases from J, leaving 18 bases between. The CDR3 here is CASRSQPQGLTEAFF. Here the CDR3 DNA reads TGTGCCAGCAGATCCCAACCCCAGGGGCTCACTGAAGCTTTCTTT.

The J gene is TRBJ2-2, the V gene TRBV7-3; D may be TRBD1 (6 bases). V was trimmed by 2 bases and J by 7 bases, leaving 11 bases between them. The CDR3 totals 14 residues. From germline, CDR1 is SGHTA and CDR2 FQGTGA. The CDR3: CASSLQGSVGELFF. CDR3 bases: TGTGCCAGCAGCTTACAGGGGTCGGTCGGGGAGCTGTTTTTT.

The chain couples TRBV11-3 to TRBJ1-5, with 7 bases fitting TRBD1. CDR3 length equals 15 residues. Per germline, CDR1 SGHNT and CDR2 YENEEA. V trimming: 5 bases; J trimming: 4 bases; junction bases outside the gene matches: 8. CDR3 residues: CASSETGQSNQPQHF. The CDR3 bases are TGTGCCAGCAGCGAGACGGGACAGTCTAATCAGCCCCAGCATTTT.

The genes are TRBV7-9 and TRBJ1-5; 9 bases align to TRBD1. CDR3 size: 19 residues. The J segment lost 0 bases and the V segment lost 5 bases, leaving 14 bases of the junction unmatched. CDR1 SEHNR and CDR2 FQNEAQ come from the germline V gene (reference sequence). CDR3: CASSPAPGTGTSSNQPQHF. In nucleotides, the CDR3 is TGTGCCAGCAGCCCAGCGCCCGGGACAGGGACCTCTAGCAATCAGCCCCAGCATTTT.

The chain recombines TRBV5-1 with TRBJ2-7, with TRBD1 matching 7 bases. CDR3 length: 16 residues. V shed 4 bases, J shed 2 bases, and the junction held 12 bases outside the gene matches. CDR1 SGHRS and CDR2 YFSETQ come from the germline V gene. The CDR3 nucleotides are TGCGCCAGCAGCCCGGGGTTGGGGCAGGGGGCCTACGAGCAGTACTTC. It specifies CASSPGLGQGAYEQYF.

This chain joins TRBV27 and TRBJ2-5; TRBD2 matches 10 bases. J was trimmed by 1 base and V by 5 bases; bases with no gene match: 7. This CDR3 comprises 16 residues. Germline CDR1 MNHEY, CDR2 SMNVEV (reference sequence). The CDR3 loop is CASSLLTSGLQETQYF. CDR3 DNA: TGTGCCAGCAGTCTCCTGACTAGCGGGCTCCAAGAGACCCAGTACTTC.

The count of this clone is one. The V call is TRBV7-2, the J call TRBJ1-1; TRBD1 agrees at 10 bases. CDR3 length: 14 residues. The junction had 5 bases not matched to a gene; V was cut back by 5 bases and J by 5 bases. The germline V gene encodes CDR1 SGHTA and CDR2 FQGNSA. The CDR3 bases are TGTGCCAGCAGCCGGGGACAGGGGCGGACTGAAGCTTTCTTT. It translates to CASSRGQGRTEAFF. Full variable domain (remainder filled in from reference TRBV7-2 and TRBJ1-1): GAGVSQSPSNKVTEKGKDVELRCDPISGHTALYWYRQSLGQGLEFLIYFQGNSAPDKSGLPSDRFSAERTGGSVSTLTIQRTQQEDSAVYLCASSRGQGRTEAFFGQGTRLTVV.

This chain uses TRBV7-2 with TRBJ2-4; possible D gene TRBD2, 5 bases. The CDR3 has 12 amino acids. Germline V gene sequence: CDR1 SGHTA, CDR2 FQGNSA. The V end was cut by 2 bases, the J end by 8 bases, with 7 bases between. The CDR3 region has the DNA TGTGCCAGCAGCTTATCCGGGGACATTCAGTACTTC. Amino acids: CASSLSGDIQYF.

In its sample, this clone was seen once. The chain employs TRBV7-9 and TRBJ1-5; no clear D. This CDR3 is built from 14 residues. Germline V lookup: CDR1 SEHNR, CDR2 FQNEAQ (reference sequence). Trimming removed 5 bases from V and 6 bases from J, with 14 bases in between. CDR3 in DNA: TGTGCCAGCAGCCCCGAGGATACGGGTCAGCCCCAGCATTTT. This translates into CASSPEDTGQPQHF.

This chain connects TRBV19 to TRBJ1-2; 8 bases map to TRBD1. The junction had 7 bases not matched to a gene; V was cut back by 7 bases and J by 0 bases. Germline V CDR1 and CDR2: LNHDA, SQIVND (reference sequence). This CDR3 is 15 amino acids long. As DNA, the CDR3 is TGTGCCAGTAAGACTACAGGGGGATCTAACTATGGCTACACCTTC. Translated: CASKTTGGSNYGYTF.

This clone was detected a few times. The genes are TRBV18 and TRBJ2-7; a weak D match, TRBD1 (5 bases). Germline-derived CDR1 and CDR2 are KGHSH and LQKENI. The CDR3 totals 14 residues. Trimming took 2 bases from V and 6 from J, leaving 14 bases between them. CDR3: CASSPSAGPAEQYF. The CDR3 region has the DNA TGTGCCAGCTCACCATCGGCAGGGCCCGCCGAGCAGTACTTC.

This clone was seen just once. The V and J genes are TRBV30 and TRBJ1-5, with a weak D call TRBD1 (5 bases). The CDR3 totals 16 residues. V was cut by 5 bases and J by 1 base, with 18 bases left in between. Looked up from germline, CDR1 is GTSNPN and CDR2 is SVGIG (reference sequence). The chain's CDR3 is CAWSSSRGKSNQPQHF. CDR3 nucleotide sequence: TGTGCCTGGTCTTCCTCTAGGGGAAAAAGCAATCAGCCCCAGCATTTT.

V is TRBV13 and J is TRBJ2-2, with 7 nucleotides matching TRBD1. Trimming took 6 bases from V and 6 from J; bases not matched to a gene: 13. Per germline, CDR1 PRHDT and CDR2 FYEKMQ (reference sequence). The CDR3 is 16 amino acids. The CDR3 here is CASRPPHRGIPGELFF. The CDR3 DNA is TGTGCCAGCAGGCCCCCCCACAGGGGAATTCCCGGGGAGCTGTTTTTT. The entire variable domain, with the rest obtained from reference TRBV13 and TRBJ2-2, is as follows: AAGVIQSPRHLIKEKRETATLKCYPIPRHDTVYWYQQGPGQDPQFLISFYEKMQSDKGSIPDRFSAQQFSDYHSELNMSSLELGDSALYFCASRPPHRGIPGELFFGEGSRLTVL.

This clone was seen once. This sequence joins TRBV7-8 and TRBJ2-7, with TRBD2 identical over 8 bases. The CDR3 is 18 residues long. CDR1 and CDR2 (germline): SGHVS, FQNEAQ. V was clipped by 2 bases and J by 0 bases; unmatched bases: 12. CDR3: CASSLRGIAGLSSYEQYF. CDR3 DNA sequence: TGTGCCAGCAGCTTAAGGGGAATAGCGGGGCTCAGCTCCTACGAGCAGTACTTC.

The gene calls are TRBV2 and TRBJ2-3; TRBD1 might be the D (6 bases). Per germline, CDR1 SNHLY and CDR2 FYNNEI. V was clipped by 6 bases and J by 0 bases, with 10 bases between them. The CDR3 length is 14 residues. The CDR3 region is CASRIQGSTDTQYF. The CDR3 bases are TGTGCCAGCAGGATACAGGGTAGCACAGATACGCAGTATTTT. Full variable domain (missing parts from reference TRBV2 and TRBJ2-3): EPEVTQTPSHQVTQMGQEVILRCVPISNHLYFYWYRQILGQKVEFLVSFYNNEISEKSEIFDDQFSVERPDGSNFTLKIRSTKLEDSAMYFCASRIQGSTDTQYFGPGTRLTVL.

The sample holds a few counts of this clone. The chain couples TRBV4-3 to TRBJ2-7; TRBD2 matches at 7 bases. CDR3 length: 16 amino acids. V shed 4 bases, J shed 0 bases, and the junction held 9 bases outside the gene matches. Germline CDR1 and CDR2: LGHNA and YSLEER. Here the CDR3 DNA reads TGCGCCAGCAGCCGACGGACGGCGGGAGCCTCCTACGAGCAGTACTTC. Its protein is CASSRRTAGASYEQYF.

The genes are TRBV29-1 and TRBJ1-5; D gene unclear. Germline CDR1 reads SQVTM; CDR2 reads ANQGSEA. V lost 6 bases to trimming and J lost 2 bases, with 8 bases between them. This CDR3 contains 12 residues. The CDR3 loop is CSVRSRNQPQHF. The CDR3 DNA reads TGCAGCGTGCGGAGTCGCAATCAGCCCCAGCATTTT. Using reference TRBV29-1 and TRBJ1-5 for the parts outside the CDR3, the full variable domain is SAVISQKPSRDICQRGTSLTIQCQVDSQVTMMFWYRQQPGQSLTLIATANQGSEATYESGFVIDKFPISRPNLTFSTLTVSNMSPEDSSIYLCSVRSRNQPQHFGDGTRLSIL.

The chain recombines TRBV18 with TRBJ2-2, with 8 bases matching TRBD1. This CDR3 has 16 amino acids. Germline CDR1 is KGHSH and CDR2 is LQKENI. J gave up 4 bases and V 4 bases, and 8 bases lay outside the gene matches. The CDR3 here is CASSRAGQGFTGELFF. The CDR3 nucleotides are TGTGCCAGCTCACGGGCAGGACAGGGATTCACCGGGGAGCTGTTTTTT.

DNA of the CDR3: TGTGCCAGCAGCGTAGATCACACAGATACGCAGTATTTT. Translating gives CASSVDHTDTQYF. J is TRBJ2-3 and V is TRBV9, with D unresolved. The CDR3 is 13 amino acids. The germline CDR1 and CDR2 sequences are SGDLS and YYNGEE. Deletions cut 0 bases from V and 2 bases from J, with 4 bases between. Filled out from reference TRBV9 and TRBJ2-3, the complete variable domain reads DSGVTQTPKHLITATGQRVTLRCSPRSGDLSVYWYQQSLDQGLQFLIQYYNGEERAKGNILERFSAQQFPDLHSELNLSSLELGDSALYFCASSVDHTDTQYFGPGTRLTVL.

As concerns this clone: The junction differs from germline at one of its ends, possibly a read error. CDR3 protein: CSSSLMGPEQYF. The CDR3 DNA is TGTTCCAGCAGCTTGATGGGGCCCGAGCAGTACTTC. The chain recombines TRBV7-9 with TRBJ2-7; a possible D gene is TRBD1 (5 bases). Germline V gene lookup returns CDR1 SEHNR and CDR2 FQNEAQ (reference sequence). This CDR3 comprises 12 residues. Supplemented by reference TRBV7-9 and TRBJ2-7, the full variable domain reads DTGVSQNPRHKITKRGQNVTFRCDPISEHNRLYWYRQTLGQGPEFLTYFQNEAQLEKSRLLSDRFSAERPKGSFSTLEIQRTEQGDSAMYLCSSSLMGPEQYFGPGTRLTVT.

The V call is TRBV6-6, the J call TRBJ2-7; 7 bases line up with TRBD2. The junction had 2 bases not matched to a gene; V was cut back by 0 bases and J by 3 bases. Germline V gene data show CDR1 as MNHNY and CDR2 as SVGAGI (reference sequence). The CDR3 sequence is 14 residues long. The CDR3 DNA sequence: TGTGCCAGCAGTTACTCGGGGGGGGTCTACGAGCAGTACTTC. Its protein is CASSYSGGVYEQYF.

V usage is TRBV5-4 and J usage is TRBJ2-7, with 8 positions matching TRBD2. Germline CDR1 is SGHNT and CDR2 is YYREEE (reference sequence). The CDR3 is 14 residues long. V was clipped by 5 bases and J by 4 bases; unmatched bases: 8. CDR3 DNA sequence: TGTGCCAGCAGTCTTGAGGCGGGAGGATACGAGCAGTACTTC. It yields the protein CASSLEAGGYEQYF.

CDR3 loop: CASSQERGSNYGYTF. The CDR3 DNA reads as TGCGCCAGCAGCCAAGAGCGGGGTTCTAACTATGGCTACACCTTC. The gene calls are TRBV4-3 and TRBJ1-2; D is unresolved. Germline V gene data show CDR1 as LGHNA and CDR2 as YSLEER. This CDR3 contains 15 residues. Trimming cost V 0 bases and J 0 bases, with 8 bases left between them.

This clone was seen a few times. The rearrangement uses TRBV25-1 and TRBJ2-7, with D possibly matching TRBD2 (6 bases). The length of the CDR3 is 14 residues. Looked up from germline, CDR1 is MGHDK and CDR2 is SYGVNS. The V end lost 5 bases, the J end lost 7 bases, and 18 bases lay between the germline ends. Here the CDR3 reads CASSSGRGFGEQYF. The DNA of the CDR3 is TGTGCCAGCAGTAGTGGGCGGGGCTTTGGTGAGCAGTACTTC.